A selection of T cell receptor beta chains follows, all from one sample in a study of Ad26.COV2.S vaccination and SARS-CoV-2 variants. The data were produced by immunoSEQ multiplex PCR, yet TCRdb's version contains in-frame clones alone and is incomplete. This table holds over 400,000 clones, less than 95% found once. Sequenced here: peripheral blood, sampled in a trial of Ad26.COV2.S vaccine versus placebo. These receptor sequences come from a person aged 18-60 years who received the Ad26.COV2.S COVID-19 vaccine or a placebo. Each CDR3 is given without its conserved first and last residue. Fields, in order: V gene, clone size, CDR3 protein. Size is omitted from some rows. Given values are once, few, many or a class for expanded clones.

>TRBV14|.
ASSQVGGRVTGELF
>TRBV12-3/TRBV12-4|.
ASSLTGANVLT
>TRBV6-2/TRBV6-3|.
ASSYSRAGETQY
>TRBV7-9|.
ASSLGDRGRTDTQY
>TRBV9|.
ASSVGTNSYNEQF
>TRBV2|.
ASKWGQGGPEAF
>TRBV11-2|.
ASSLDNRPEFYEQY
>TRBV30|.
AWSVPLDSSEQY
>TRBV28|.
ASSTPDRGHEKLF
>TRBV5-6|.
ASSSLAGGPKNEQF
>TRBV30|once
AVAGGQRRSYEQY
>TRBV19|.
ATNPSGGSYNEQF
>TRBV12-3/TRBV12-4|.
ASSTALGTEAF
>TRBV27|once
ASSLRQGGRSPLH
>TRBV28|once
ASSRGGSNQPQH
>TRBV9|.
ASSVGGTGELF
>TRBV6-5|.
ASSSTSGSSYNEQF
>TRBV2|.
ASPGTKNTGELF
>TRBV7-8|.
ASSFEIARTDTQY
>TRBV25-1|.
ASKAPPGLAMAGELF
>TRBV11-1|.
ASSSRRQWGEQF
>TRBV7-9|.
ASSLVARAPHEQY
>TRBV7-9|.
ASSLLSTVQY
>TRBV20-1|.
SASSSGGSYEQY
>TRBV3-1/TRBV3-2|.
ASSQGRASPDTQY
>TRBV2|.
ASSARDRVFNEQF
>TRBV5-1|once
ASSLRTAKEGEKLF
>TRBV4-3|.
ASSQVPSPTDTQY
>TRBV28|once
ASSLDPGWREGEQETQY